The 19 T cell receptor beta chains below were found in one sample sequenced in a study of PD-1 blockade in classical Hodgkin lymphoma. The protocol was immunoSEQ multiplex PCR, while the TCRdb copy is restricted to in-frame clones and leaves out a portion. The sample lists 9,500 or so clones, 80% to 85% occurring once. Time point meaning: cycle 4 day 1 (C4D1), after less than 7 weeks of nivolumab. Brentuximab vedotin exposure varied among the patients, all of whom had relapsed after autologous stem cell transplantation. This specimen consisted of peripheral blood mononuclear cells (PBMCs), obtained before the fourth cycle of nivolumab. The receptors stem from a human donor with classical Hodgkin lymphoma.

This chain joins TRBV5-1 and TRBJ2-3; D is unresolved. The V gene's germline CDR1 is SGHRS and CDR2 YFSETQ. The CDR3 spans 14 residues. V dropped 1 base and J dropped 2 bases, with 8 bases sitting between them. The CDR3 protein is CASSLQSYTDTQYF. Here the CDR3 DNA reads TGCGCCAGCAGCTTGCAATCGTACACAGATACGCAGTATTTT.

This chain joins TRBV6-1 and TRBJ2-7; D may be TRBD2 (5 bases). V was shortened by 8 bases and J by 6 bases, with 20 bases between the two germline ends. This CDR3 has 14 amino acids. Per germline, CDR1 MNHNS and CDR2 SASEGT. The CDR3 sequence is CASPGYGDRREQYF. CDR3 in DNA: TGTGCCAGCCCTGGGTACGGGGATCGGCGCGAGCAGTACTTC.

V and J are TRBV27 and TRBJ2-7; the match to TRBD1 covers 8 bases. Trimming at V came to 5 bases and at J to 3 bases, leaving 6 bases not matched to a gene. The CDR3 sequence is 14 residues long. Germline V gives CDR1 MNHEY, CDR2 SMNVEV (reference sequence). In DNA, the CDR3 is TGTGCCAGCAGTCCAGGAACAGGGGGCTACGAGCAGTACTTC. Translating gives CASSPGTGGYEQYF.

DNA of the CDR3: TGCGCCAGCAGTCCACAGGTCCACCCCTACGAGCAGTACTTC. Encoded protein: CASSPQVHPYEQYF. This chain links TRBV10-1 with TRBJ2-7, with a tentative D call TRBD1 (5 bases). Germline V gene data show CDR1 as WNHNN and CDR2 as SYGVQD (reference sequence). This CDR3 has 14 amino acids. Trimming stripped 5 bases from V and 2 bases from J, with 13 bases between.

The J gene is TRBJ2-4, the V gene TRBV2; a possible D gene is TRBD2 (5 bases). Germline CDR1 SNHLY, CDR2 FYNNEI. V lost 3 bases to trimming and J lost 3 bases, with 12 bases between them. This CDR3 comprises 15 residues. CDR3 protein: CASSEFRGYKNIQYF. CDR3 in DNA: TGTGCCAGCAGTGAGTTTCGAGGGTACAAAAACATTCAGTACTTC.

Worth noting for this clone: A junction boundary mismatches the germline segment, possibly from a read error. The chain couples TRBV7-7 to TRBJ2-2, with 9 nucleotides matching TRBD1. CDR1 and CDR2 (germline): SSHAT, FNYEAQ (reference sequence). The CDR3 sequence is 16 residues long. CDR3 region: CASSLDTGGFTGELFF. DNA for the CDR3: TGTGCTAGCAGCTTAGATACAGGGGGCTTCACCGGGGAGCTGTTTTTT.

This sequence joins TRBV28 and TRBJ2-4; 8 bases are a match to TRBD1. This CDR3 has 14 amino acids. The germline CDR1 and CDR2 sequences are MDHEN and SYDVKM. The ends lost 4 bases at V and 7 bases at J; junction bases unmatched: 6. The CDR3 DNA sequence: TGTGCCAGCAGTTCCGCAGGGGGCGCGAACATTCAGTACTTC. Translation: CASSSAGGANIQYF.

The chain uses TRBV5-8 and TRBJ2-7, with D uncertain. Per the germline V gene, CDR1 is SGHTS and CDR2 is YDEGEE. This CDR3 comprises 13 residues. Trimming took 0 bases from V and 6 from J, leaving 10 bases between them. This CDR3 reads CASSLEAATEQYF. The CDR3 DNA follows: TGTGCCAGCAGCTTGGAAGCAGCAACCGAGCAGTACTTC.

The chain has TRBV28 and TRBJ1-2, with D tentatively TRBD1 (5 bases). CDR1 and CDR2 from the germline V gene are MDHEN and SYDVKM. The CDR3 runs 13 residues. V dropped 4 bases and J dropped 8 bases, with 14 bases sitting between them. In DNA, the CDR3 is TGTGCCAGCAGTTCCGGGACTTATAAAGGCTACACCTTC. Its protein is CASSSGTYKGYTF.

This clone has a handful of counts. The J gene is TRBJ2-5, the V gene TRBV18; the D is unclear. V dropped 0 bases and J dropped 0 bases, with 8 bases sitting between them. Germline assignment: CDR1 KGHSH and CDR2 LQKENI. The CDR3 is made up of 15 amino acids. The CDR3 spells CASSPPTQYQETQYF. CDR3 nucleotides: TGTGCCAGCTCACCACCTACACAGTACCAAGAGACCCAGTACTTC. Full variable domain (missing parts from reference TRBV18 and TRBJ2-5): NAGVMQNPRHLVRRRGQEARLRCSPMKGHSHVYWYRQLPEEGLKFMVYLQKENIIDESGMPKERFSAEFPKEGPSILRIQQVVRGDSAAYFCASSPPTQYQETQYFGPGTRLLVL.

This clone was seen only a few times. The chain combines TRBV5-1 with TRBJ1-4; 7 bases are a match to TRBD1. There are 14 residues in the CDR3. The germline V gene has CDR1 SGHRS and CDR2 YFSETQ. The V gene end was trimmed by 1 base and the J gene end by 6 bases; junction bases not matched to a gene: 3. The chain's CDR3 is CASSLQGGDEKLFF. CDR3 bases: TGCGCCAGCAGCTTGCAGGGGGGTGATGAAAAACTGTTTTTT. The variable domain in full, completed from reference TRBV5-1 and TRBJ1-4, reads KAGVTQTPRYLIKTRGQQVTLSCSPISGHRSVSWYQQTPGQGLQFLFEYFSETQRNKGNFPGRFSGRQFSNSRSEMNVSTLELGDSALYLCASSLQGGDEKLFFGSGTQLSVL.

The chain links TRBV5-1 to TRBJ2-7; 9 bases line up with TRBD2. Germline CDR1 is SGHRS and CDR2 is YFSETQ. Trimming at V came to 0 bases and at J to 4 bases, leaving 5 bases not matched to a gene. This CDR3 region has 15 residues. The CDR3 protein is CASSLDLAGSYEQYF. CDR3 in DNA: TGCGCCAGCAGCTTGGACCTAGCGGGATCGTACGAGCAGTACTTC.

CDR3 nucleotides: TGTGCCAGTAGTACCGCGGGACAGGCCTACGAGCAGTACTTC. This gives the protein CASSTAGQAYEQYF. The V and J genes are TRBV19 and TRBJ2-7; 8 nucleotides align to TRBD1. CDR3 length equals 14 residues. V shed 4 bases and J 2 bases; nucleotides not matched to a gene: 4. Germline V CDR1 and CDR2: LNHDA, SQIVND (reference sequence).

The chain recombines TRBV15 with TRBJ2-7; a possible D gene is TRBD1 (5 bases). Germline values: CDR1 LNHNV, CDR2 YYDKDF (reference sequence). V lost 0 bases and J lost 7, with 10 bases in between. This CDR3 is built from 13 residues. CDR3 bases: TGTGCCACCAGCAGAGACAGGGTATGGGAGCAGTACTTC. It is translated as CATSRDRVWEQYF.

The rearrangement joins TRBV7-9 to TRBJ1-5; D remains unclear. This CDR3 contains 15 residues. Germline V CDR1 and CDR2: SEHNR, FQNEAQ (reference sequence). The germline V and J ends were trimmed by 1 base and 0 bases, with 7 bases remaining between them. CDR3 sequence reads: CASSLGSNSNQPQHF. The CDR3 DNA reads TGTGCCAGCAGCTTAGGCAGCAATAGCAATCAGCCCCAGCATTTT.

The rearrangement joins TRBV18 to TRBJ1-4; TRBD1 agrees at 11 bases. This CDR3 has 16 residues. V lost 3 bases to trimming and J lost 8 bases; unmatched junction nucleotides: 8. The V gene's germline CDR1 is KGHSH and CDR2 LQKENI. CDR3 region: CASSPGQGVVYEKLFF. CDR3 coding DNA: TGTGCCAGCTCACCGGGACAGGGGGTCGTCTACGAAAAACTGTTTTTT.

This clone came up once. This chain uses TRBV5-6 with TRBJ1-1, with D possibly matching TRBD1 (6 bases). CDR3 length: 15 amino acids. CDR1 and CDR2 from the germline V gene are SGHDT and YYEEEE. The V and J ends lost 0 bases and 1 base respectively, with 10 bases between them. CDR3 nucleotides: TGTGCCAGCAGCTTGGCAGGGGCTCCGAACACTGAAGCTTTCTTT. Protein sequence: CASSLAGAPNTEAFF. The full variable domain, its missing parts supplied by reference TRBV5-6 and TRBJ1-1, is DAGVTQSPTHLIKTRGQQVTLRCSPKSGHDTVSWYQQALGQGPQFIFQYYEEEERQRGNFPDRFSGHQFPNYSSELNVNALLLGDSALYLCASSLAGAPNTEAFFGQGTRLTVV.

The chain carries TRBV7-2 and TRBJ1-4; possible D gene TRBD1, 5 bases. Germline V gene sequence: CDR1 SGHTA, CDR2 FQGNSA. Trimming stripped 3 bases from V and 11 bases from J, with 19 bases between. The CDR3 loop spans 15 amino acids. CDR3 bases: TGTGCCAGCAGCTTCGCCGGTCCCCCGGAGGGGAAACTGTTTTTT. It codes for CASSFAGPPEGKLFF. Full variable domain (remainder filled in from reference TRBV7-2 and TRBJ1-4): GAGVSQSPSNKVTEKGKDVELRCDPISGHTALYWYRQSLGQGLEFLIYFQGNSAPDKSGLPSDRFSAERTGGSVSTLTIQRTQQEDSAVYLCASSFAGPPEGKLFFGSGTQLSVL.

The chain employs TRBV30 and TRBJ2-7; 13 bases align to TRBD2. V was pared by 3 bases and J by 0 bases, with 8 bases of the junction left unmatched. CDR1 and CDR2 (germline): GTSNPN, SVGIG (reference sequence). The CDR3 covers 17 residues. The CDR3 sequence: CAWRPPGLAGSSYEQYF. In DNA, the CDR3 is TGTGCCTGGAGACCCCCGGGACTAGCGGGAAGCTCCTACGAGCAGTACTTC.